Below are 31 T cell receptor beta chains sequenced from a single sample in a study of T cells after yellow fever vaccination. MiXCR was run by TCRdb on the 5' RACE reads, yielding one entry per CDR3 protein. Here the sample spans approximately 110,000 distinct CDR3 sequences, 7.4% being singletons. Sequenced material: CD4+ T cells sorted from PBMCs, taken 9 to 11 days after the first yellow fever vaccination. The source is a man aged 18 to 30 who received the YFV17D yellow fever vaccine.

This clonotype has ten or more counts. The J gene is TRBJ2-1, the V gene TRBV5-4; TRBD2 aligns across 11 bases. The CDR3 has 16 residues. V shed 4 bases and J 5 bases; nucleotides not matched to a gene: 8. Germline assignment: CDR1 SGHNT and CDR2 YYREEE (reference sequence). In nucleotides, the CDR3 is TGTGCCAGCAGCACCCCGACTAGCGGGGAAGACAATGAGCAGTTCTTC. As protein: CASSTPTSGEDNEQFF.

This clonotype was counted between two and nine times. For the CDR3, the DNA is TGTGCCAGCAGTGGGCACTCTGGGGCCAACGTCCTGACTTTC. It specifies CASSGHSGANVLTF. V gene TRBV6-1 combines with J gene TRBJ2-6; D remains unclear. In germline, CDR1 is MNHNS, CDR2 SASEGT. This CDR3 has 14 residues. V lost 4 bases to trimming and J lost 0 bases, with 4 bases between them.

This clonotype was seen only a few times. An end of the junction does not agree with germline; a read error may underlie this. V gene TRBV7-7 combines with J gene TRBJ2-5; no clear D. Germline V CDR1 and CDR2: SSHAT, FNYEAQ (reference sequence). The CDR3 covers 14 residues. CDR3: CASSLPPPLETQYF. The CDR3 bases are TGTGCTAGCAGCTTACCGCCCCCCTTAGAGACCCAGTACTTC.

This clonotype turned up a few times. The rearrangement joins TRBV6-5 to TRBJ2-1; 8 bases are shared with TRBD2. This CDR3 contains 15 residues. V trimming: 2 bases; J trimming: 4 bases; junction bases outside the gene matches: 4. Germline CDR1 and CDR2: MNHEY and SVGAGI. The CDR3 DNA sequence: TGTGCCAGCAGTTACGGCGGGGGGATATACAATGAGCAGTTCTTC. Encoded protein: CASSYGGGIYNEQFF.

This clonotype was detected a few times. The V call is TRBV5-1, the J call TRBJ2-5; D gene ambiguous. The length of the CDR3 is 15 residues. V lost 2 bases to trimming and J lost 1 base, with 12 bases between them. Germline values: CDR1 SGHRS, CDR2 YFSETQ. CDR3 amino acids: CASSFSNSGQETQYF. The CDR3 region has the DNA TGCGCCAGCAGCTTTAGCAACTCTGGCCAAGAGACCCAGTACTTC.

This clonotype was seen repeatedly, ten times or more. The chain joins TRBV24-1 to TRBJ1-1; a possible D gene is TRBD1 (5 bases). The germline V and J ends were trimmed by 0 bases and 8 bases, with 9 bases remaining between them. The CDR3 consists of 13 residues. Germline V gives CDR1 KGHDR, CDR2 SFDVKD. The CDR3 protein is CATSDLQGREAFF. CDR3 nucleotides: TGTGCCACCAGTGATTTGCAGGGAAGAGAAGCTTTCTTT.

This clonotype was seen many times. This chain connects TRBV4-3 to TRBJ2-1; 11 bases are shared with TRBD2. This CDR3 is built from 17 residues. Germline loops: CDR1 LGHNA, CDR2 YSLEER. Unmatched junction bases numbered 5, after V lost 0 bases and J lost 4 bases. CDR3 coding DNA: TGCGCCAGCAGCCAAGATCTGGGGACTAGCGGTTACAATGAGCAGTTCTTC. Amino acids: CASSQDLGTSGYNEQFF.

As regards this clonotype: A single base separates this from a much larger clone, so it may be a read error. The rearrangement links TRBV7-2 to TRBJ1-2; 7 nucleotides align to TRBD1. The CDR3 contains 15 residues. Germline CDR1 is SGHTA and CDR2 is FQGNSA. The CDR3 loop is CASSLETTGNYGYSF. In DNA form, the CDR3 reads TGTGCCAGCAGCCTAGAGACGACAGGGAACTATGGCTACTCCTTC. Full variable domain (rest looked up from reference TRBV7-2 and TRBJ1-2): GAGVSQSPSNKVTEKGKDVELRCDPISGHTALYWYRQSLGQGLEFLIYFQGNSAPDKSGLPSDRFSAERTGGSVSTLTIQRTQQEDSAVYLCASSLETTGNYGYSFGSGTRLTVV.

This CDR3 reads CAGTCYEQYF. In DNA, the CDR3 is TGTGCCGGGACATGCTACGAGCAGTACTTC. V and J are TRBV28 and TRBJ2-7; tentative D call: TRBD1 (6 bases). The V gene's germline CDR1 is MDHEN and CDR2 SYDVKM. There are 10 residues in the CDR3. V lost 11 bases to trimming and J lost 3 bases, with 8 bases between them.

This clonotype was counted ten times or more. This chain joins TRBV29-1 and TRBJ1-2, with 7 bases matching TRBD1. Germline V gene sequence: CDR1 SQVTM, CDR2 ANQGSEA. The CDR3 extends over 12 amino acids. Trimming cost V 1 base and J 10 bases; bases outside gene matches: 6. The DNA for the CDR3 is TGCAGCGTTGAAGGGCCAGGGGGAGCCTACACCTTC. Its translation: CSVEGPGGAYTF.

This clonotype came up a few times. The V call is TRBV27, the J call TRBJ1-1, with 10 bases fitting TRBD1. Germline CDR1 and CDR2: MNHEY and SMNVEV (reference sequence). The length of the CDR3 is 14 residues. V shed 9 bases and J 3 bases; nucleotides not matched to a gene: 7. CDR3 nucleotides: TGTGCCAGTGGGACAGGGGAGTTTCACACTGAAGCTTTCTTT. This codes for CASGTGEFHTEAFF.

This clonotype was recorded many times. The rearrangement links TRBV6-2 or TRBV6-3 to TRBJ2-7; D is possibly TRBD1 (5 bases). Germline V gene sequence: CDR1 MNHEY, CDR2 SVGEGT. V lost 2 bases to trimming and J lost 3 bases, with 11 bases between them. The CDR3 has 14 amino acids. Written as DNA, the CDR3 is TGTGCCAGCAGTTACGGCCCAAGGGGCTACGAGCAGTACGTC. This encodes CASSYGPRGYEQYV.

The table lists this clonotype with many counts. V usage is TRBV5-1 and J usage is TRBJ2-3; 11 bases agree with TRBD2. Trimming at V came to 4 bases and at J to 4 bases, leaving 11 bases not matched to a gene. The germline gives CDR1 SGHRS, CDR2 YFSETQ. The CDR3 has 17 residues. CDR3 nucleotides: TGCGCCAGCAGCAAATACCTTAGCGGGGGGGCCGCAGATACGCAGTATTTT. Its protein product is CASSKYLSGGAADTQYF.

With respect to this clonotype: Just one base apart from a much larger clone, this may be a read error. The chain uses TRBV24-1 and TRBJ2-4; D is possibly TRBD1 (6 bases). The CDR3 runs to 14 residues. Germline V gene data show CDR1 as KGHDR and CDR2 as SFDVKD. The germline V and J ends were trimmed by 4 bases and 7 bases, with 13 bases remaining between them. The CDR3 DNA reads TGTGCCACCAGTGAACCAGGGGACAATAACATTCAGTACTTC. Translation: CATSEPGDNNIQYF.

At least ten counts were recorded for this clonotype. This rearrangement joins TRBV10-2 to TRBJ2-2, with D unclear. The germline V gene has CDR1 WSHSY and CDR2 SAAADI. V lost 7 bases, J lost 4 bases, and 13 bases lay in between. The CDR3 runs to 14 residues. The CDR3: CASTPDTGTGELFF. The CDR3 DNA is TGCGCCAGCACCCCTGACACTGGCACCGGGGAGCTGTTTTTT.

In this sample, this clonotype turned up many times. CDR3 sequence reads: CASSSSGTGGGYTF. The CDR3 DNA reads TGTGCCAGCAGCTCTTCTGGGACAGGGGGCGGCTACACCTTC. V usage is TRBV7-9 and J usage is TRBJ1-2, with TRBD1 identical over 12 bases. The length of the CDR3 is 14 residues. Germline CDR1 SEHNR, CDR2 FQNEAQ (reference sequence). With 4 bases clipped from V and 8 bases from J, the junction kept 5 bases outside the gene matches.

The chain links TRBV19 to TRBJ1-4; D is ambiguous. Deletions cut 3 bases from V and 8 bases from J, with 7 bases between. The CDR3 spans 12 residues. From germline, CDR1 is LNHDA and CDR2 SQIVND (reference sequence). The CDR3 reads CASSIVGEKLFF. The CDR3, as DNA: TGTGCCAGTAGTATCGTGGGAGAAAAACTGTTTTTT.

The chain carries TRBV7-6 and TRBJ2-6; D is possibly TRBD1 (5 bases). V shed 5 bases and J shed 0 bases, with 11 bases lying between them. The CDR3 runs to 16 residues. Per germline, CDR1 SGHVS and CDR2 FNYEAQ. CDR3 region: CASSLQVSSGANVLTF. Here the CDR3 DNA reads TGTGCCAGCAGCCTACAGGTTTCCTCTGGGGCCAACGTCCTGACTTTC.

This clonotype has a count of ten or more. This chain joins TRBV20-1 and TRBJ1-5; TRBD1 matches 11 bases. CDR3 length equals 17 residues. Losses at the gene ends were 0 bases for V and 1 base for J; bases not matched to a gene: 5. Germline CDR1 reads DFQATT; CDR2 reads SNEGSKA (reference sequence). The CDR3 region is CSARDPGQGGSNQPQHF. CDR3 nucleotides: TGCAGTGCTAGAGATCCGGGACAGGGGGGCAGCAATCAGCCCCAGCATTTT.

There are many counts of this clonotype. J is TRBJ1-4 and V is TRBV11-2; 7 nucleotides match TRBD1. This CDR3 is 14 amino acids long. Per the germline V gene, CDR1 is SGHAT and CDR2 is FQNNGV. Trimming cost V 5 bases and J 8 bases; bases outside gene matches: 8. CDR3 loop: CASSLRGTEEKLFF. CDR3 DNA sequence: TGTGCCAGCAGCCTACGTGGGACAGAAGAAAAACTGTTTTTT. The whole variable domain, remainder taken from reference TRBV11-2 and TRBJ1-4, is EAGVAQSPRYKIIEKRQSVAFWCNPISGHATLYWYQQILGQGPKLLIQFQNNGVVDDSQLPKDRFSAERLKGVDSTLKIQPAKLEDSAVYLCASSLRGTEEKLFFGSGTQLSVL.

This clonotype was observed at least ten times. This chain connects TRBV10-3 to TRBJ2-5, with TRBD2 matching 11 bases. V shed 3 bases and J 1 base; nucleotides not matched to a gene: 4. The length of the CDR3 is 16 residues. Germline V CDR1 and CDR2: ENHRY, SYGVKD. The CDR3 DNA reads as TGTGCCATCAGTGACCCGCTAGCGGGGGGCCAAGAGACCCAGTACTTC. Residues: CAISDPLAGGQETQYF.

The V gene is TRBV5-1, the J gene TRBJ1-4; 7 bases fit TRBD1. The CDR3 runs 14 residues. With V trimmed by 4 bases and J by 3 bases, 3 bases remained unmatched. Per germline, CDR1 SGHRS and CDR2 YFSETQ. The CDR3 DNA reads TGCGCCAGCAGCAAGGGGGCCTCTAATGAAAAACTGTTTTTT. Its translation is CASSKGASNEKLFF.

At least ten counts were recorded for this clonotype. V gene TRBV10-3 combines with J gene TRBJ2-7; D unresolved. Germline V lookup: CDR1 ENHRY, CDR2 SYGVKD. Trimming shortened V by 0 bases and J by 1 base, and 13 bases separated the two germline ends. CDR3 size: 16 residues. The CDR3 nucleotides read TGTGCCATCAGTGAGTCGCCGAGATTTTCTTCCTACGAGCAGTACTTC. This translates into CAISESPRFSSYEQYF.

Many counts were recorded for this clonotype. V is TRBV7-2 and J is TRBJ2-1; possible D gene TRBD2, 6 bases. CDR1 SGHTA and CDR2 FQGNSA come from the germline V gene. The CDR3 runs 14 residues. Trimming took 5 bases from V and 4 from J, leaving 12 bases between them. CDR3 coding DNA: TGTGCCAGCAGCGACATACTAGCTTACAATGAGCAGTTCTTC. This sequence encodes CASSDILAYNEQFF. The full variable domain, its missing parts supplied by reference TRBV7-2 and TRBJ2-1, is GAGVSQSPSNKVTEKGKDVELRCDPISGHTALYWYRQSLGQGLEFLIYFQGNSAPDKSGLPSDRFSAERTGGSVSTLTIQRTQQEDSAVYLCASSDILAYNEQFFGPGTRLTVL.

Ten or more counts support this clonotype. The CDR3: CASSLLYRDSPLHF. CDR3 in DNA: TGTGCCAGCAGCTTACTCTACAGAGATTCACCCCTCCACTTT. This chain connects TRBV11-1 to TRBJ1-6; D not resolved. Germline-derived CDR1 and CDR2 are SGHAT and FQDESV (reference sequence). This CDR3 region has 14 residues. V was shortened by 2 bases and J by 8 bases, with 10 bases between the two germline ends. Full variable domain (rest looked up from reference TRBV11-1 and TRBJ1-6): EAEVAQSPRYKITEKSQAVAFWCDPISGHATLYWYRQILGQGPELLVQFQDESVVDDSQLPKDRFSAERLKGVDSTLKIQPAELGDSAMYLCASSLLYRDSPLHFGNGTRLTVT.

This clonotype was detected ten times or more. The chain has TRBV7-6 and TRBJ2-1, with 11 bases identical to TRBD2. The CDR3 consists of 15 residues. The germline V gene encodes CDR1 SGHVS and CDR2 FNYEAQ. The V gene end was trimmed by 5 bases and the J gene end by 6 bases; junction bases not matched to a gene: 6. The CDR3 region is CASSPTSGGSNEQFF. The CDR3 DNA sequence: TGTGCCAGCAGCCCAACTAGCGGGGGTTCCAATGAGCAGTTCTTC.

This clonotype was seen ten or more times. CDR3 in DNA: TGCGCCAGCAGCCAAGATCGGAACGTGAATACGCAGTATTTT. Its translation is CASSQDRNVNTQYF. The chain employs TRBV4-1 and TRBJ2-3; D is ambiguous. Trimming cost V 0 bases and J 7 bases, with 11 bases left between them. The CDR3 covers 14 residues. The V gene's germline CDR1 is MGHRA and CDR2 YSYEKL.

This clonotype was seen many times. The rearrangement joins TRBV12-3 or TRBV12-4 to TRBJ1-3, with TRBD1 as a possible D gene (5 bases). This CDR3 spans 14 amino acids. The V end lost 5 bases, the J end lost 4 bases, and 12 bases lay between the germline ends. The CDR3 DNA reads TGTGCCAGCAGTCCCAGGGTTCTCGGAAACACCATATATTTT. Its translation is CASSPRVLGNTIYF.

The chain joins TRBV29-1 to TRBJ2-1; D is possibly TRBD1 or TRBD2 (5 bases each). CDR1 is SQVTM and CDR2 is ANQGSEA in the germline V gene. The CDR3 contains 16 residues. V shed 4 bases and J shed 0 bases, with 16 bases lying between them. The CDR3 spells CSVAAGTSSSYNEQFF. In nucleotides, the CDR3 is TGCAGCGTTGCCGCCGGGACGTCGAGCTCCTACAATGAGCAGTTCTTC.

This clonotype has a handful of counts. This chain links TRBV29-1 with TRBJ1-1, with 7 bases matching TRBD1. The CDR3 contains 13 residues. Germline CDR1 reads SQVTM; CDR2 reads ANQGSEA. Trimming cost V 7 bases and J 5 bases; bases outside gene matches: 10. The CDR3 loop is CSATGQMETEAFF. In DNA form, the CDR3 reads TGCAGCGCCACGGGACAGATGGAGACTGAAGCTTTCTTT. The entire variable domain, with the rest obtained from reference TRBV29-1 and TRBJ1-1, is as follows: SAVISQKPSRDICQRGTSLTIQCQVDSQVTMMFWYRQQPGQSLTLIATANQGSEATYESGFVIDKFPISRPNLTFSTLTVSNMSPEDSSIYLCSATGQMETEAFFGQGTRLTVV.

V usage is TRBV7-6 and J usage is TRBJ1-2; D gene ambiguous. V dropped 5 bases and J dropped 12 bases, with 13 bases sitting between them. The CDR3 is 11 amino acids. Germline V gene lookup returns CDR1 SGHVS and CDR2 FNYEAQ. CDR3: CASSRALLHTF. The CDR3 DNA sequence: TGTGCCAGCAGCCGAGCGTTGTTACACACCTTC.